This T cell receptor (beta chain) was obtained from a study of cytomegalovirus exposure and HLA in healthy donors (dated by TCRdb to about 2017). Looking at the study overall: An earlier analysis of approximately 640 of the donors reported roughly 270 Gb of sequence data and approximately 110 million unique TCR beta sequences from about 200 million T cells. Roughly 320 gigabases of sequencing data and 91 million or so unique TCR sequences made up an early release that covered approximately 620 HLA-typed donors. The genetic ancestry cluster associated with self-reported Caucasian donors included 81% of the roughly 360 genotyped donors. The study aimed to test whether signatures of past pathogen exposure could be identified by cataloging public T cell receptors. The T cell repertoires of 700 or so subjects were profiled by immunosequencing and related to cytomegalovirus serostatus. Along with the roughly 710-subject first cohort, a separate validation cohort of 120 different subjects was used. High-throughput TCR immunosequencing, statistical association of individual TCRs with disease status, and machine learning were combined to predict cytomegalovirus infection status. A later analysis re-examined previously published TCR beta repertoires from 500 to 700 donors and added high-resolution HLA genotyping to investigate patterns of TCR occurrence. Rather than drawing on any new phenotypic data, the later analysis identified candidate immune exposures from TCR beta sequences and the way those sequences occurred across donors. In an earlier analysis of around 540 of the donors, high-throughput TCR beta sequencing was used to judge whether each TCR beta V gene segment behaved as functional or pseudogenic. Donor age, sex, ethnicity and CMV serostatus were collected together with the repertoire data. A later genetic analysis took genome-wide SNP genotypes for about 60% of the roughly 670 donors and used that subset as a discovery cohort. All discovery cohort repertoires had been generated using a single sequencing platform. Class I and class II HLA loci were covered by the typing at four-digit resolution. Typing coverage varied by locus: roughly 620-640 donors for A, B, C, DRB1 and DQB1; roughly 500 for DQA1; around 610 for DPA1; around 450 for DPB1. Roughly 5 DR-DQ haplotypes were handled as single units for association and clustering, since linkage in the cohort was strong. Among over 350 genotyped donors of the cohort, an average of around 240,000 unique TCR beta nucleotide sequences were sequenced per donor, around 18% of them non-productive.

What the authors observed across the whole study: A further reported finding was that TCR beta sequences accurately predicted the HLA-A and HLA-B alleles for most subjects in the first cohort. The only immune exposure information available for the cohort was CMV serostatus. An association between a missense DCLRE1C variant and V-gene and J-gene trimming of TCR beta chains was found in a later genetic analysis and replicated in an independent cohort. A later analysis found that HLA-associated TCR beta chains were more clonally expanded and had lower generation probabilities than equally common non-associated chains. In a later analysis, the rate of TCR association differed among HLA loci, with DRB1 alleles having the most associated TCRs and HLA-C alleles having the fewest. While some public TCRs were present in many individuals, most TCR sequences turned up only very rarely across donors. Correlated functional status among segregating V segments might reflect linkage disequilibrium, but an unknown experimental factor could not be ruled out. Only TCR beta chains were sequenced in this cohort, and the absence of alpha or paired-chain data limited detectable features. According to a later genetic analysis, donors in an Asian-associated ancestry cluster had fewer N-insertions in productive TCRs than the approximately 630-donor mean. According to the authors, the approach could potentially be generalized to other disease states and immunological phenotypes. A later analysis associated 15,000 to 20,000 TCR beta sequences with specific HLA alleles at a false discovery rate of 0.05. HLA typing was unavailable for some donors at each locus, so association tests used only the typed subset. When HLA alleles, especially DR and DQ, strongly co-occurred, attributing TCR associations to individual alleles was difficult. A later analysis found that most CMV-associated TCR beta chains appeared HLA-restricted, with HLA associations seemingly driven largely by CMV exposure. In both the original and validation cohorts, the classifier was reported to diagnose cytomegalovirus status with high specificity and sensitivity. Several of the top co-occurrence clusters appeared to be linked to parvovirus B19, influenza, CMV and Epstein-Barr virus, according to a later analysis. Because counts were too low, about 17 rarely observed V segments, including chromosome 9 orphons, were excluded from the earlier analysis of about 500 of the donors. Because the 87-base-pair reads could not distinguish some IMGT-functional V segments, including TRBV6-2 and TRBV6-3, those segments were excluded. In an earlier analysis of 587 of the donors, most TCR beta V segments were observed in productive rearrangements about 87% or about 30% of the time, broadly matching IMGT annotations. The presence/absence analyses assumed that sequencing depth was roughly uniform across donors, and that assumption may not be true. A total of roughly 160 TCR beta chains were listed by the study as associated with cytomegalovirus. In vitro tests confirmed that a few of the cytomegalovirus-associated TCR beta chains recognize cytomegalovirus antigens. A group of highly shared sequence variants was considered likely to be a technical artifact of the sequencing pipeline.

The library was made by the immunoSEQ multiplex PCR assay. For the multiplex PCR, a mixture combining 60 forward primers for TCR Vbeta segments and 13 reverse primers for TCR Jbeta segments was used. The CDR3 region of rearranged TCR beta genes was amplified from genomic DNA by a multiplex PCR assay. The amplified TCR beta libraries were sequenced on the Illumina HiSeq System as 87-base-pair reads. The original pipeline was this. A later analysis counted tens of millions of unique TCR beta chains across the 650 to 700 repertoires, and roughly 10 million of these chains were shared by at least two donors. Raw reads were error-corrected and collapsed into unique sequences by a nearest-neighbor algorithm in which closely related sequences were merged to remove PCR and sequencing errors. Alignment of CDR3 sequences to IMGT reference sequences was used to assign V, D and J gene segments. For a sequence to be retained, at least a six-nucleotide match to both a V gene segment and a J gene segment was required. Rearrangements were called productive when the CDR3 lacked stop codons and stayed in frame with V and J; all others were non-productive. Following IMGT convention, CDR3 was defined as the stretch from the second conserved V-encoded cysteine to the conserved J-encoded phenylalanine. In an earlier analysis of some 550 of the donors, sequences lacking an unambiguous match to a single V gene segment were excluded. An earlier analysis of roughly 590 of the donors called V segments functional above 56.7% productive rearrangements and segregating when the between-donor standard deviation exceeded 5%. To diagnose cytomegalovirus status from the catalog of TCR beta chain sequences, a statistical classification framework was built. V and J gene assignment, in a later analysis, came from comparing TCR nucleotide sequences with IMGT/GENE-DB human TR gene sequences. The TCRdist pipeline was used in a later analysis to assign CDR3 sequences and most-parsimonious VDJ recombination scenarios. In a later analysis, every TCR beta chain was defined by the combination of its CDR3 amino acid sequence and its V-gene family, and reads without a unique V-gene family were dropped. A later analysis removed 592 highly shared, low-generation-probability nucleotide sequences to deal with suspected cross-contamination and a sequencing artifact. In a later analysis, a clonal expansion index for each public chain was calculated from normalized within-repertoire ranks of inferred template counts. In a later analysis, generation probabilities were computed using a VDJ recombination model fitted to out-of-frame rearrangements, and the results were checked against IGoR. In a later analysis, TCR-TCR, TCR-HLA and TCR-CMV co-occurrence was scored with hypergeometric tests, and a repertoire-size bias correction was applied to TCR pairs. False discovery rates were estimated in a later analysis by permuting HLA or CMV assignments 20 times. In a later analysis, co-occurring TCRs were grouped with DBSCAN, and TCRdist sequence similarity was added when clustering was performed within HLA-allele-positive subsets. Co-occurrence clustering excluded repertoires with fewer than 30,000 or more than 120,000 public chains, plus five with anomalous nucleotide sharing. TCRdb took over this immuneACCESS table, retaining in-frame rearrangements with V and J assigned. Such tables are incomplete; in checked studies, under half of the missing clones stem from an unresolved V gene, and the remainder is unexplained. V and J calls plus clone size are reproduced from that table; the DNA served to infer D and trimming. The sample records 100,000 to 150,000 clones, nearly 80% of which are singletons. Roughly 6% of the sample belongs to the ten largest clones.

Comment on this clone: The antigen it recognizes is unknown. It has no much larger one-base neighbor in the sample; base qualities were not kept.

In total, roughly 670 healthy bone marrow donors made up the cohort. At the time of sampling, every cohort member was nominally healthy, though immune exposures that went unrecorded were likely present. The donor tested CMV seronegative and was one of the 352 seronegative cohort members. A peripheral blood sample was collected from each donor, and TCR beta sequencing was performed on peripheral blood mononuclear cells. Genomic DNA extraction from the blood cell samples was performed with the Qiagen DNeasy Blood Extraction Kit. From the germline V gene (reference sequence), CDR1 is SEHNR and CDR2 is FQNEAQ. V was cut back by 5 bases and J by 3 bases, leaving a gap of 20 bases between them. Reading from cysteine to phenylalanine, the CDR3 counts 17 amino acids. CDR3 DNA only is kept here, 51 bases in frame from base 1.

The chain couples TRBV7-9 to TRBJ1-3; the D region possibly corresponds to TRBD1 (6 bases align). Input material: PBMCs. The receptor was derived from a woman in her 40s in good health and CMV-seronegative. This receptor carries the CDR3 CASSPAGVKGSGNTIYF. The DNA sequence is as follows: TGTGCCAGCAGCCCGGCAGGGGTTAAGGGGAGTGGAAACACCATATATTTT.